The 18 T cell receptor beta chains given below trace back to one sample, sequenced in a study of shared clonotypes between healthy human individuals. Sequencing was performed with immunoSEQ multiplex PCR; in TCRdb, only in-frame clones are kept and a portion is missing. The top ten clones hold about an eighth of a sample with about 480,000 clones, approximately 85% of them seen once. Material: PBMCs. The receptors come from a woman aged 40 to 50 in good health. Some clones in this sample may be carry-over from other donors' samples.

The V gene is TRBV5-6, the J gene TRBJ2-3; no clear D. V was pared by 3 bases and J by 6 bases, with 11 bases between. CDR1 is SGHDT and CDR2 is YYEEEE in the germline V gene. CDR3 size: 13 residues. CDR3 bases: TGTGCCAGCAGCTCCGGGTATTCGGATACGCAGTATTTT. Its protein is CASSSGYSDTQYF.

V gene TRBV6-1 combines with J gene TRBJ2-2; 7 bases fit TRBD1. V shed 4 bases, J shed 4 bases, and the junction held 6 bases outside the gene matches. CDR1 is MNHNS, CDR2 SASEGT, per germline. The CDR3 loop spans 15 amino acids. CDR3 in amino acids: CASSAMTGPTGELFF. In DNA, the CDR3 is TGTGCCAGCAGTGCAATGACAGGGCCCACCGGGGAGCTGTTTTTT.

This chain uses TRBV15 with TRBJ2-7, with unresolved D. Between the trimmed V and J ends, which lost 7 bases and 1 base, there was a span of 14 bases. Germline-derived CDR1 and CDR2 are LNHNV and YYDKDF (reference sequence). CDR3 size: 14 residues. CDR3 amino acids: CATNGRRGSYEQYF. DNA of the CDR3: TGTGCCACCAATGGCAGGCGCGGTTCCTACGAGCAGTACTTC. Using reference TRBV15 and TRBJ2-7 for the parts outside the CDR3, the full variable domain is DAMVIQNPRYQVTQFGKPVTLSCSQTLNHNVMYWYQQKSSQAPKLLFHYYDKDFNNEADTPDNFQSRRPNTSFCFLDIRSPGLGDTAMYLCATNGRRGSYEQYFGPGTRLTVT.

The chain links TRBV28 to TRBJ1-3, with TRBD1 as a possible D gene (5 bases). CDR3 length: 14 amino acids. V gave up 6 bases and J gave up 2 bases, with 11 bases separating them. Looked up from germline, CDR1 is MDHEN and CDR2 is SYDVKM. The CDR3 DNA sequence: TGTGCCAGCAGAGCAGGGTCTCCTGGAAACACCATATATTTT. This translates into CASRAGSPGNTIYF.

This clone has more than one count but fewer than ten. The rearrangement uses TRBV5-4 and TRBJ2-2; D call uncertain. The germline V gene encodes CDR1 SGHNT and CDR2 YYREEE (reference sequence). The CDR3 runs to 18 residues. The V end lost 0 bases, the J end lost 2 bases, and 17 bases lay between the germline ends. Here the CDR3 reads CASSLGTIGTFNTGELFF. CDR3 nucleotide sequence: TGTGCCAGCAGCTTGGGCACAATCGGAACTTTTAACACCGGGGAGCTGTTTTTT.

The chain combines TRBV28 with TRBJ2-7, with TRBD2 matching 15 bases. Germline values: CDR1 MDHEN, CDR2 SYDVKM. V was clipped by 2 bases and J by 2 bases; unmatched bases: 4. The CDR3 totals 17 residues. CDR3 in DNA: TGTGCCAGCAGTTTACGGGGACTAGCGGGAGGTCCCTACGAGCAGTACTTC. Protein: CASSLRGLAGGPYEQYF.

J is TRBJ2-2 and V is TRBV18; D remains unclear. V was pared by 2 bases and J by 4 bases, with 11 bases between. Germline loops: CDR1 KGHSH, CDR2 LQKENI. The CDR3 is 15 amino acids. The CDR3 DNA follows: TGTGCCAGCTCACCAGTAATAGGACCCACCGGGGAGCTGTTTTTT. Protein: CASSPVIGPTGELFF.

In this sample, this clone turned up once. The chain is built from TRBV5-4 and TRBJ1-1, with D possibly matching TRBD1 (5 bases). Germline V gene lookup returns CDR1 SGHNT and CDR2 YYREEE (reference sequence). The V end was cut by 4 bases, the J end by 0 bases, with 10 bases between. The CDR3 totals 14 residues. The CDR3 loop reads CASSPQVLNTEAFF. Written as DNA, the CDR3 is TGTGCCAGCAGCCCACAGGTATTGAACACTGAAGCTTTCTTT.

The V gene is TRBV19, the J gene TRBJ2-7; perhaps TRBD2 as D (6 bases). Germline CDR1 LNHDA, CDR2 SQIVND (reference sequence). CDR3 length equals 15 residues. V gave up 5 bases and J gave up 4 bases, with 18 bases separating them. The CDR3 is CASSPIAVEGYEQYF. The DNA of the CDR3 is TGTGCCAGTAGTCCAATAGCGGTAGAGGGGTACGAGCAGTACTTC. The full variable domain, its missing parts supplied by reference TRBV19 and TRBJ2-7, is DGGITQSPKYLFRKEGQNVTLSCEQNLNHDAMYWYRQDPGQGLRLIYYSQIVNDFQKGDIAEGYSVSREKKESFPLTVTSAQKNPTAFYLCASSPIAVEGYEQYFGPGTRLTVT.

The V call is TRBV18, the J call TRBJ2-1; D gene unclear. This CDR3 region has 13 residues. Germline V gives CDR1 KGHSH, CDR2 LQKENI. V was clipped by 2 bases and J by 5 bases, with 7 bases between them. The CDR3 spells CASSPNQDNEQFF. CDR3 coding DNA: TGTGCCAGCTCACCAAACCAAGACAATGAGCAGTTCTTC. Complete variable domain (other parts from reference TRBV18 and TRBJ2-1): NAGVMQNPRHLVRRRGQEARLRCSPMKGHSHVYWYRQLPEEGLKFMVYLQKENIIDESGMPKERFSAEFPKEGPSILRIQQVVRGDSAAYFCASSPNQDNEQFFGPGTRLTVL.

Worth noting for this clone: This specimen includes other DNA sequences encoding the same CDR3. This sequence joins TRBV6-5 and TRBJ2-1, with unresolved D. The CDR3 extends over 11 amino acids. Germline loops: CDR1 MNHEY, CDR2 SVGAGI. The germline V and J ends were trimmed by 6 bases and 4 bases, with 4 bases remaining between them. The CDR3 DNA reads TGTGCCAGCAGAGGTTACAATGAGCAGTTCTTC. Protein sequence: CASRGYNEQFF.

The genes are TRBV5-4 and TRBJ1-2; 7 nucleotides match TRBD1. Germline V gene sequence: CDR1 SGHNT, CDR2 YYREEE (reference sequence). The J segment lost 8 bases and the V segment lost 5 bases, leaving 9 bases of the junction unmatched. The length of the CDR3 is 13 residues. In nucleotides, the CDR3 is TGTGCCAGCAGTGAGACAGGGTCGACAGGCTACACCTTC. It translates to CASSETGSTGYTF.

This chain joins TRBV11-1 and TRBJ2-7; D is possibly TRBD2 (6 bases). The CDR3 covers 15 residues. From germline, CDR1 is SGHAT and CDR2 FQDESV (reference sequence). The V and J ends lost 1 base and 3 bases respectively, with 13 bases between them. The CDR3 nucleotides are TGTGCCAGCAGCTTAGACTTAGCGGAGAGCTACGAGCAGTACTTC. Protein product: CASSLDLAESYEQYF.

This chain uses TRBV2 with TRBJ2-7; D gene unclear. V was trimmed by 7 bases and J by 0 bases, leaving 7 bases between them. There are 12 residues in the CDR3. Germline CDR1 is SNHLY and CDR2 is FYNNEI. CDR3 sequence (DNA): TGTGCCAGCAAGGACGTCTCCTACGAGCAGTACTTC. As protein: CASKDVSYEQYF.

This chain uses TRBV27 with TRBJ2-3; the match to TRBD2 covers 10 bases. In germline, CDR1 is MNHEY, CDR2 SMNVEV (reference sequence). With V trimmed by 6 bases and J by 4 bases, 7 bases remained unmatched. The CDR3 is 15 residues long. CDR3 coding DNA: TGTGCCAGCAGCCCCCTAGCGGGAGTACCAGATACGCAGTATTTT. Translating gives CASSPLAGVPDTQYF.

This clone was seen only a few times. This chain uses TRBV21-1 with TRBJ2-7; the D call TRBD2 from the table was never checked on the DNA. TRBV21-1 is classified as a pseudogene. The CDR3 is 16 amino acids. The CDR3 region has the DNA TGTGCCAGCAACGGACTAGCGGGAGTCTCCATATACGAGCAGTACTTC. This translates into CASNGLAGVSIYEQYF.

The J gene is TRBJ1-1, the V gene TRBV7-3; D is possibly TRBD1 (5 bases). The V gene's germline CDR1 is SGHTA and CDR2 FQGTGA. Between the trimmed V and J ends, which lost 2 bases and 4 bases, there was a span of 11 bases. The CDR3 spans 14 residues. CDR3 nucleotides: TGTGCCAGCAGCTTAGGACACCGCGGCACTGAAGCTTTCTTT. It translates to CASSLGHRGTEAFF.

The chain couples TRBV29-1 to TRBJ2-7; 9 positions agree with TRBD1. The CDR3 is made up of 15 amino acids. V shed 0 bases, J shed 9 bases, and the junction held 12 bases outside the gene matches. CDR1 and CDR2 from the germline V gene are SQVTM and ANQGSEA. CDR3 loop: CSVEDRTGAETVQYF. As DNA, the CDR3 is TGCAGCGTTGAAGACCGGACAGGGGCTGAAACGGTGCAGTACTTC.